This T cell receptor (beta chain) was observed in a study of blood T cell repertoires in COVID-19. Study overall: Specimens from acute and convalescent COVID-19 originated in the United States, Italy and Spain.

Under the authors' procedure: The assay estimated nucleated cells by amplifying reference gene primers. TCRdb's copy holds only in-frame clones and misses some; the assay was immunoSEQ multiplex PCR. V and J calls plus clone size are reproduced from that table; the DNA served to infer D and trimming. The table includes a few hundred thousand clones, about 85% detected once. Losses at the gene ends were 7 bases for V and 2 bases for J; bases not matched to a gene: 7. The CDR3 has 14 residues. Per germline, CDR1 SNHLY and CDR2 FYNNEI. The chain joins TRBV2 to TRBJ1-2; 7 bases fit TRBD1. The specimen was peripheral blood. This clonotype was obtained from a woman under 30 with acute or convalescent COVID-19. The DNA of the CDR3 is TGTGCCAGCAACCCGGACAGGTTAAACTATGGCTACACCTTC. This translates into CASNPDRLNYGYTF.